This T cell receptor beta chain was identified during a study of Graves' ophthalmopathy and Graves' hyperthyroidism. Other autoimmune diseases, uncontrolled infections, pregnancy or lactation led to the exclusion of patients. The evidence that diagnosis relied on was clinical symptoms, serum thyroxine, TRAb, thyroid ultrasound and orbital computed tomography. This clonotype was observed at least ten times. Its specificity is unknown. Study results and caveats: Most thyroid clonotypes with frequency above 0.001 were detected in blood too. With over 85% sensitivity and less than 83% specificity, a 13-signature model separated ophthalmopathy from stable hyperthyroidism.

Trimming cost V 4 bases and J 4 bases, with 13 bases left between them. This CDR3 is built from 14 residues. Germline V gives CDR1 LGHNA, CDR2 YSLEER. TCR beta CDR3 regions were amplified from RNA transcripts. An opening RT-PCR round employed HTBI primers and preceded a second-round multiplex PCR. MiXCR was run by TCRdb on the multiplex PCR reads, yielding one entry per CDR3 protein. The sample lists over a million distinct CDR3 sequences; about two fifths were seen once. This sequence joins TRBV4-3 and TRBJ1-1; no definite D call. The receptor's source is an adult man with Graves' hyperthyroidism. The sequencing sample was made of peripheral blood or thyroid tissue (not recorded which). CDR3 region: CASSRNPPITEAFF. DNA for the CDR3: TGCGCCAGCAGCCGCAATCCCCCGATCACTGAAGCTTTCTTT.